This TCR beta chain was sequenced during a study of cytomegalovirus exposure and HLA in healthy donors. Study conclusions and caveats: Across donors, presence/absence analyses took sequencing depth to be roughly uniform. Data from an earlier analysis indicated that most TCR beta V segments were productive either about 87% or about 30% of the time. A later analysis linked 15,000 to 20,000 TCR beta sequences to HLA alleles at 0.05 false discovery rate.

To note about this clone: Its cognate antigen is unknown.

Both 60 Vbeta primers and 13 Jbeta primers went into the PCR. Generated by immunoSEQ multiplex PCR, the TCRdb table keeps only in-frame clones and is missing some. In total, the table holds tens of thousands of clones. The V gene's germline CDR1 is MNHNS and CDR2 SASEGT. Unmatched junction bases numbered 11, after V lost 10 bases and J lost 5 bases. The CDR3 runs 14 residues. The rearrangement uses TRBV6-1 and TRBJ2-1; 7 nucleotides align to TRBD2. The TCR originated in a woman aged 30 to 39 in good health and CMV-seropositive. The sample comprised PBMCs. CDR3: CATLERGPDNEQFF. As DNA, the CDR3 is TGTGCCACCCTAGAGCGGGGACCTGACAATGAGCAGTTCTTC.